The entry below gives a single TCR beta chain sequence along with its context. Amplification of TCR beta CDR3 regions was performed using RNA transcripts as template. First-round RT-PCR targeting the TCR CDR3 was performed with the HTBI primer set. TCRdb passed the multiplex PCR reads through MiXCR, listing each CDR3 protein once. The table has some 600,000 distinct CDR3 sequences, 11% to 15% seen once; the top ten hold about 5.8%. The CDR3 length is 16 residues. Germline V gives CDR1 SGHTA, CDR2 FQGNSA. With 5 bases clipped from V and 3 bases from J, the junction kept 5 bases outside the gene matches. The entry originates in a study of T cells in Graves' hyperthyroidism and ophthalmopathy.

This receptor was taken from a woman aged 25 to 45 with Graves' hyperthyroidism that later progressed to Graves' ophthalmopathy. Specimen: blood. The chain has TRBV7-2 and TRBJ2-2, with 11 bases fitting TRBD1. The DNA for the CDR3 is TGTGCCAGCAGCCCGGGACAGGGGGAGTACACCGGGGAGCTGTTTTTT. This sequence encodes CASSPGQGEYTGELFF.